These T cell receptor beta chains were read from a single sample in a study of T cell changes during pregnancy in multiple sclerosis. TCRdb's table, derived via immunoSEQ multiplex PCR, lists solely in-frame clones and lacks some. The table has about 60,000 clones, 92% seen once. The sample was peripheral blood, taken in the first trimester of pregnancy. Receptors were obtained from a female donor with multiple sclerosis, enrolled in a pregnancy study. The CDR3 runs from the conserved cysteine through the conserved F or W. A D gene is named only where the DNA matches it firmly. The listing skips clone size in some rows; elsewhere it reads once, few, many or a size class.

J gene: TRBJ1-1; clone size: .; V gene: TRBV6-1; D gene: .; CDR3 DNA: TGTGCCAGCAGTGAAAGAGGGTTAGTGGGAATGAACACTGAAGCTTTCTTT; CDR3 protein: CASSERGLVGMNTEAFF
J gene: TRBJ2-1; clone size: .; V gene: TRBV7-3; D gene: TRBD2; CDR3 DNA: TGTGCCAGCAGCACCTCCGGGACTAACTCCTACAATGAGCAGTTCTTC; CDR3 protein: CASSTSGTNSYNEQFF
J gene: TRBJ1-1; clone size: .; V gene: TRBV5-5; D gene: TRBD1; CDR3 DNA: TGTGCCAGCAGCTCAGGGGGTAGGTGGACTGAAGCTTTCTTT; CDR3 protein: CASSSGGRWTEAFF
J gene: TRBJ1-1; clone size: .; V gene: TRBV10-3; D gene: .; CDR3 DNA: TGTGCCACCGAGAGGGGGGGGCGCACTGAAGCTTTCTTT; CDR3 protein: CATERGGRTEAFF
J gene: TRBJ2-7; clone size: .; V gene: TRBV2; D gene: .; CDR3 DNA: TGTGCCAGCAGACCCGACCCAACTACGGTGCAGTACTTC; CDR3 protein: CASRPDPTTVQYF
J gene: TRBJ2-3; clone size: .; V gene: TRBV7-9; D gene: TRBD2; CDR3 DNA: TGTGCCAGCGACCCGGTGAAGCGGGGGGCCGGGGCAGATACGCAGTATTTT; CDR3 protein: CASDPVKRGAGADTQYF
J gene: TRBJ1-1; clone size: few; V gene: TRBV6-5; D gene: .; CDR3 DNA: TGTGCCAGCAGTAGGGGAAACACTGAAGCTTTCTTT; CDR3 protein: CASSRGNTEAFF
J gene: TRBJ2-1; clone size: .; V gene: TRBV4-3; D gene: TRBD2; CDR3 DNA: TGCGCCAGCAGCCAAGAGCCCCCAGCGGGGGGGAGTGAGCAGTTCTTC; CDR3 protein: CASSQEPPAGGSEQFF
J gene: TRBJ2-3; clone size: .; V gene: TRBV19; D gene: TRBD2; CDR3 DNA: TGTGCCACAACTAGCGGCCGCACAGATACGCAGTATTTT; CDR3 protein: CATTSGRTDTQYF
J gene: TRBJ1-2; clone size: .; V gene: TRBV2; D gene: TRBD1; CDR3 DNA: TGTGCCAGCAGTCCGGGACAGGGAAAATCGGCGGTTAACTATGGCTACACCTTC; CDR3 protein: CASSPGQGKSAVNYGYTF
J gene: TRBJ1-1; clone size: .; V gene: TRBV7-9; D gene: TRBD1; CDR3 DNA: TGTGCCAGCAGCTTTAGTGGGGGGACAGGTTGGAACACTGAAGCTTTCTTT; CDR3 protein: CASSFSGGTGWNTEAFF
J gene: TRBJ1-2; clone size: .; V gene: TRBV6-5; D gene: .; CDR3 DNA: TGTGCCAGCACCGAAGGGAGGGGAGGCTACACCTTC; CDR3 protein: CASTEGRGGYTF
J gene: TRBJ2-7; clone size: .; V gene: TRBV6-5; D gene: TRBD1; CDR3 DNA: TGTGCCAGCAGTCAGACAGGGGTCGAGCAGTACTTC; CDR3 protein: CASSQTGVEQYF
J gene: TRBJ2-7; clone size: .; V gene: TRBV15; D gene: .; CDR3 DNA: TGTGCCACCAGCAGTATTACCTACGAGCAGTACTTC; CDR3 protein: CATSSITYEQYF
J gene: TRBJ2-5; clone size: .; V gene: TRBV11-2; D gene: TRBD1; CDR3 DNA: TGTGCCAGCAGCCAAAACAGGGGGGCAGAGACCCAGTACTTC; CDR3 protein: CASSQNRGAETQYF
J gene: TRBJ2-1; clone size: .; V gene: TRBV2; D gene: .; CDR3 DNA: TGTGCCAGCAGTGAAGAGGGACGGGGGGCCATCAATGAGCAGTTCTTC; CDR3 protein: CASSEEGRGAINEQFF
J gene: TRBJ1-6; clone size: .; V gene: TRBV6-6; D gene: TRBD1; CDR3 DNA: TGTGCCAGCAGTTATTACAGGGGTGATAATTCACCCCTCCACTTT; CDR3 protein: CASSYYRGDNSPLHF
J gene: TRBJ2-5; clone size: .; V gene: TRBV5-4; D gene: .; CDR3 DNA: TGTGCCAGCAGCCCCTACAGGGCTTCGGAGACCCAGTACTTC; CDR3 protein: CASSPYRASETQYF
J gene: TRBJ1-3; clone size: .; V gene: TRBV7-2; D gene: .; CDR3 DNA: TGTGCCAGCAGCTTAGACGGGGGGGTGAACACCATATATTTT; CDR3 protein: CASSLDGGVNTIYF
J gene: TRBJ2-2; clone size: .; V gene: TRBV10-3; D gene: .; CDR3 DNA: TGTGCCATCAGTGAGATAGCGACGGAGCTGTTTTTT; CDR3 protein: CAISEIATELFF
J gene: TRBJ1-2; clone size: once; V gene: TRBV4-3; D gene: .; CDR3 DNA: TGCGCCAGCAGCCCCTATATGGGGCAGTCCTTTAAAGGCTACACCTTC; CDR3 protein: CASSPYMGQSFKGYTF
J gene: TRBJ1-1; clone size: .; V gene: TRBV7-6; D gene: .; CDR3 DNA: TGTGCCAGCAGCTTACCAGGATCCGAAGCTTTCTTT; CDR3 protein: CASSLPGSEAFF
J gene: TRBJ1-1; clone size: .; V gene: TRBV5-5; D gene: .; CDR3 DNA: TGTGCCAGCAGCTCCTGGGCCAGCACTGAAGCTTTCTTT; CDR3 protein: CASSSWASTEAFF
J gene: TRBJ2-7; clone size: .; V gene: TRBV19; D gene: TRBD2; CDR3 DNA: TGTGCCAGTTCATCCGGGACTAGCTTAGACGAGCAGTACTTC; CDR3 protein: CASSSGTSLDEQYF
J gene: TRBJ2-2; clone size: once; V gene: TRBV11-1; D gene: .; CDR3 DNA: TGTGCCAGCAGCTTAGGGTTCTACGGGGAGCTGTTTTTT; CDR3 protein: CASSLGFYGELFF
J gene: TRBJ2-2; clone size: .; V gene: TRBV7-3; D gene: TRBD1; CDR3 DNA: TGTGCCAGCAGGGGACAGACGAACACCGGGGAGCTGTTTTTT; CDR3 protein: CASRGQTNTGELFF
J gene: TRBJ1-6; clone size: .; V gene: TRBV7-3; D gene: .; CDR3 DNA: TGTGCCAGCAGCTTAACTAGGGTGAAGGGAGGAATCGCAGCTTCACCCCTCCACTTT; CDR3 protein: CASSLTRVKGGIAASPLHF
J gene: TRBJ1-6; clone size: .; V gene: TRBV4-3; D gene: .; CDR3 DNA: TGCGCCAGCAGCCAAGATTTCGTCTCTGGCAGCTCCTATAATTCACCCCTCCACTTT; CDR3 protein: CASSQDFVSGSSYNSPLHF
J gene: TRBJ2-7; clone size: .; V gene: TRBV19; D gene: TRBD1; CDR3 DNA: TGTGCCAGTAGTGTCGGACAGGGGGCGGGTAACGAGCAGTACTTC; CDR3 protein: CASSVGQGAGNEQYF
J gene: TRBJ2-5; clone size: .; V gene: TRBV9; D gene: TRBD2; CDR3 DNA: TGTGCCAGCAGCGTAAGAGGGACTAGCGGGGGGGAGACCCAGTACTTC; CDR3 protein: CASSVRGTSGGETQYF
J gene: TRBJ2-7; clone size: .; V gene: TRBV7-2; D gene: .; CDR3 DNA: TGTGCCAGCAGTTTTAGCCGGGGTGCCGAGCAGTACTTC; CDR3 protein: CASSFSRGAEQYF
J gene: TRBJ1-5; clone size: .; V gene: TRBV2; D gene: .; CDR3 DNA: TGTGCCAGCAGTGGGCAGGAAGGCGATCAGCCCCAGCATTTT; CDR3 protein: CASSGQEGDQPQHF
J gene: TRBJ2-3; clone size: .; V gene: TRBV28; D gene: TRBD2; CDR3 DNA: TGTGCCAGCCCCCACGCCAGAGCGGGGACAGATACGCAGTATTTT; CDR3 protein: CASPHARAGTDTQYF
J gene: TRBJ1-2; clone size: .; V gene: TRBV6-1; D gene: .; CDR3 DNA: TGTGCCAGCAGTGACGGGGGAGGGGTGACCCACTATGGCTACACCTTC; CDR3 protein: CASSDGGGVTHYGYTF
J gene: TRBJ2-7; clone size: .; V gene: TRBV7-2; D gene: .; CDR3 DNA: TGTGCCAGCAGCTTAGCTGGCCCCCCCGAGCAGTACTTC; CDR3 protein: CASSLAGPPEQYF
J gene: TRBJ1-4; clone size: .; V gene: TRBV5-4; D gene: TRBD1; CDR3 DNA: TGTGCCAGCAGCTCAAAACAGGGGGGAAGTGAAAAACTGTTTTTT; CDR3 protein: CASSSKQGGSEKLFF
J gene: TRBJ2-1; clone size: .; V gene: TRBV6-1; D gene: .; CDR3 DNA: TGTGCCAGCAGTGAAGTTTCAATGGAGCAGTTCTTC; CDR3 protein: CASSEVSMEQFF
J gene: TRBJ2-5; clone size: .; V gene: TRBV7-3; D gene: .; CDR3 DNA: TGTGCCAGCAGGGTTGCAGGCCAAGAGACCCAGTACTTC; CDR3 protein: CASRVAGQETQYF
J gene: TRBJ2-3; clone size: .; V gene: TRBV5-4; D gene: .; CDR3 DNA: TGTGCCAGCAGTTTTACCTCAGGGCTCACAGATACGCAGTATTTT; CDR3 protein: CASSFTSGLTDTQYF
J gene: TRBJ1-3; clone size: .; V gene: TRBV30; D gene: TRBD1; CDR3 DNA: TGTGCCTGGCCGGGACAGGGTGGAAACACCATATATTTT; CDR3 protein: CAWPGQGGNTIYF
J gene: TRBJ1-1; clone size: .; V gene: TRBV7-8; D gene: TRBD1; CDR3 DNA: TGTGCCAGCAGCCGGCGACAGGGCGGGGACACTGAAGCTTTCTTT; CDR3 protein: CASSRRQGGDTEAFF
J gene: TRBJ2-6; clone size: .; V gene: TRBV2; D gene: .; CDR3 DNA: TGTGCCAGCAGTGAAATTCGAGCGAGAGGGGCCAACGTCCTGACTTTC; CDR3 protein: CASSEIRARGANVLTF
J gene: TRBJ1-1; clone size: once; V gene: TRBV19; D gene: .; CDR3 DNA: TGTGCCAGTAGTAGGAGGACAGCCCAAGACACTGAAGCTTTCTTT; CDR3 protein: CASSRRTAQDTEAFF
J gene: TRBJ1-2; clone size: .; V gene: TRBV5-6; D gene: .; CDR3 DNA: TGTGCCAGCAGCTCGACTTCGGGTTATGGCTACACCTTC; CDR3 protein: CASSSTSGYGYTF
J gene: TRBJ2-4; clone size: .; V gene: TRBV7-9; D gene: .; CDR3 DNA: TGTGCCAGCAGCTTAGCGCATGGGGGCGACAGAGACATTCAGTACTTC; CDR3 protein: CASSLAHGGDRDIQYF
J gene: TRBJ2-2; clone size: .; V gene: TRBV2; D gene: .; CDR3 DNA: TGTGCCAGCAAGTTCGCGGGGACCGGGGAGCTGTTTTTT; CDR3 protein: CASKFAGTGELFF
J gene: TRBJ1-1; clone size: .; V gene: TRBV5-5; D gene: .; CDR3 DNA: TGTGCCAGCAGGTACGGTGGACAGACGATGAACACTGAAGCTTTCTTT; CDR3 protein: CASRYGGQTMNTEAFF
J gene: TRBJ2-2; clone size: once; V gene: TRBV18; D gene: .; CDR3 DNA: TGTGCCAGCTCACCACGGAGGGTTACGAACACCGGGGAGCTGTTTTTT; CDR3 protein: CASSPRRVTNTGELFF
J gene: TRBJ1-2; clone size: .; V gene: TRBV6-1; D gene: .; CDR3 DNA: TGTGCCAGCACCCCCCAAGGCTACACCTTC; CDR3 protein: CASTPQGYTF
J gene: TRBJ2-1; clone size: .; V gene: TRBV7-2; D gene: .; CDR3 DNA: TGTGCCAGCAGTCCACCCGGCGGGGCATACAATGAGCAGTTCTTC; CDR3 protein: CASSPPGGAYNEQFF
J gene: TRBJ1-1; clone size: few; V gene: TRBV9; D gene: TRBD1; CDR3 DNA: TGTGCCAGCAGTGCTCGGGGACAGGGGTTGGCTGAAGCTTTCTTT; CDR3 protein: CASSARGQGLAEAFF
J gene: TRBJ2-7; clone size: .; V gene: TRBV5-1; D gene: .; CDR3 DNA: TGCGCCAGCAGCTTTTCAGGGTCCCCCTACGAGCAGTACTTC; CDR3 protein: CASSFSGSPYEQYF
J gene: TRBJ2-7; clone size: .; V gene: TRBV27; D gene: TRBD1; CDR3 DNA: TGTGCCAGCAGTTTAGCCGGGACAGGGGGCTACGAGCAGTACTTC; CDR3 protein: CASSLAGTGGYEQYF
J gene: TRBJ2-3; clone size: .; V gene: TRBV2; D gene: TRBD1; CDR3 DNA: TGTGCCAGCATGGACACAGGGGGCAGGGGCATAGATACGCAGTATTTT; CDR3 protein: CASMDTGGRGIDTQYF
J gene: TRBJ1-6; clone size: .; V gene: TRBV27; D gene: TRBD1; CDR3 DNA: TGTGCCAGCAGTTTATACAGGGGTAGGGATTCACCCCTCCACTTT; CDR3 protein: CASSLYRGRDSPLHF
J gene: TRBJ2-3; clone size: .; V gene: TRBV27; D gene: .; CDR3 DNA: TGTGCCAGCAGTTCCCAAAGTCGGGACATCGGAGGCACAGATACGCAGTATTTT; CDR3 protein: CASSSQSRDIGGTDTQYF
J gene: TRBJ1-4; clone size: .; V gene: TRBV6-1; D gene: TRBD1; CDR3 DNA: TGTGCCAGCAGGGGGACAGGGCGGGAAGGTGAAAAACTGTTTTTT; CDR3 protein: CASRGTGREGEKLFF
J gene: TRBJ1-1; clone size: .; V gene: TRBV18; D gene: .; CDR3 DNA: TGTGCCAGCTCACCTACAGGGAAGAACACTGAAGCTTTCTTT; CDR3 protein: CASSPTGKNTEAFF
J gene: TRBJ1-1; clone size: few; V gene: TRBV6-1; D gene: .; CDR3 DNA: TGTGCCAGCAAGATTCGGGAAAACACTGAAGCTTTCTTT; CDR3 protein: CASKIRENTEAFF
J gene: TRBJ1-1; clone size: .; V gene: TRBV21-1; D gene: .; CDR3 DNA: TGTGCCAGAAGGACAGAGAACACTGAAGCTTTCTTT; CDR3 protein: CARRTENTEAFF